The sample holds one count of the clone carrying this T cell receptor beta chain. The CDR3 has 16 residues. Germline values: CDR1 MNHNS, CDR2 SASEGT. V was shortened by 4 bases and J by 2 bases, with 17 bases between the two germline ends. PCR used 60 Vbeta primers and 13 Jbeta primers. Produced via immunoSEQ multiplex PCR; TCRdb's table is partial and in-frame only. The sample yields about 130,000 clones, more than 80% seen once. The data derive from a study of cytomegalovirus exposure and HLA in healthy donors. The receptor's source is a woman in her twenties or thirties in good health and CMV-seropositive. The sample consisted of PBMCs. This rearrangement joins TRBV6-1 to TRBJ1-1, with D tentatively TRBD1 (5 bases). CDR3 nucleotides: TGTGCCAGCAGTGTACTCGCAGGGCCCCTAAACACTGAAGCTTTCTTT. This codes for CASSVLAGPLNTEAFF.